This T cell receptor beta chain originates from a study of Tregs in tolerant kidney transplant recipients (dated by TCRdb to the late 2010s). Study-wide context: Additional Treg samples were obtained by sorting recipient CD4+CD25+CD127- cells from an approximately 3-day mixed lymphocyte reaction with belatacept, in some cases after a subsequent approximately 5-day donor restimulation. Antibodies distinguished recipient from donor cells when sorting primary belatacept mixed lymphocyte reaction cultures. Before combined kidney and bone marrow transplantation, this study identified donor-specific regulatory T cells using TCRbeta sequencing and then followed those same cells after transplant. In a few healthy controls, several methods of expanding Tregs specific for an allogeneic donor were compared by TCRbeta repertoire sequencing.

Blood from healthy controls was obtained either from healthy volunteers or as purchased buffy coats. Healthy control blood was processed to PBMCs by Ficoll density gradient and cryopreserved, and patient PBMCs were collected before and after transplant. Genomic DNA was extracted from sorted cells with the QIAGEN DNeasy Blood and Tissue Kit for TCRbeta CDR3 sequencing. High-throughput TCRbeta CDR3 sequencing was carried out commercially through immunoSEQ, with PCR amplification with bias correction and internal controls included. Per the authors' processing: Unique productive TCRbeta sequences were defined by CDR3 nucleotide sequence where primers matched, otherwise by CDR3 amino acid sequence with Vbeta and Jbeta genes. Sequences were defined as donor-reactive when expanded at least 5-fold in CFSE-low cells versus unstimulated cells and present at a frequency of at least 0.01% in CFSE-low cells. Jensen-Shannon divergence, calculated on the top 100 TCRbeta sequences ranked by frequency, was used to quantify repertoire divergence. For samples with multiple sequencing runs, sorting error was corrected in each run separately before the runs were combined. Entries here come from immuneACCESS through TCRdb and include only in-frame sequences with V and J called. Some clones fail to appear in such tables; in the studies checked, an unresolved V gene covers under half of the shortfall, and the cause of the remainder is unknown. D and trimming were read from the DNA, whereas the V and J calls and clone size are those reported in that table. This sample has 35,000 to 50,000 clones in its table, and about 95% of those were observed once. 0.3% to 0.4% of the sample lies in the top ten.

Study-wide conclusions, independent of this receptor: The study was limited by small patient numbers, and the findings need validation in larger populations and under other immunosuppression protocols. Biological reproducibility was not directly addressed, though technical replication error appeared minimal. The most biologically relevant and donor-specific TCRbeta repertoire appeared to be identified by expanding Tregs with activated donor B cells.

About this clone: Its antigen remains undetermined. Per-base quality was not reported, and no clone a single base away is much larger than it.

Taken from cysteine to phenylalanine, the CDR3 has 14 residues. Only the CDR3 DNA stays, 42 bases, in frame from base 1. V sheds 7 bases and J sheds 0 bases, leaving 8 bases between their ends. The germline V gene gives CDR1 as SGHRS and CDR2 as YFSETQ. The source is a human donor in good health. Sequencing used Tregs from blood cultured with allogeneic cells. In this chain, TRBV5-1 is recombined with TRBJ2-6; perhaps TRBD2 is the D gene, with 6 bases matching. The DNA sequence is as follows: TGCGCCAGCGGAGGGATCTCTGGGGCCAACGTCCTGACTTTC. Its protein reads: CASGGISGANVLTF.